Presented here are 15 T cell receptor beta chains from one specimen sequenced in a study of cytomegalovirus exposure and HLA in healthy donors. Amplification used 60 Vbeta primers and 13 Jbeta primers. Some clones are missing from TCRdb's copy, which holds only in-frame ones; the method was immunoSEQ multiplex PCR. Seen here are under 200,000 clones, 75% to 90% observed once, and the top ten hold 6.3%. The material sequenced was PBMCs. These TCRs come from a man between 35 and 55 years old in good health and CMV-seropositive.

This clone was detected once. At one of its ends the junction is not consistent with the germline gene, which may arise from a read error. The chain carries TRBV7-9 and TRBJ2-5; the match to TRBD2 covers 7 bases. The CDR3 loop spans 16 amino acids. Looked up from germline, CDR1 is SEHNR and CDR2 is FQNEAQ (reference sequence). The CDR3, as DNA: TGTTCCAGCAATACCCTAATAGCGGGCAAAGAAGAGACCCAGTACTTC. Amino acid sequence: CSSNTLIAGKEETQYF.

J is TRBJ1-6 and V is TRBV5-4; no reliable D call. Germline lookup yields CDR1 SGHNT and CDR2 YYREEE (reference sequence). Deletions cut 0 bases from V and 7 bases from J, with 11 bases between. The CDR3 has 15 amino acids. CDR3 loop: CASSLAGNINSPLHF. CDR3 nucleotide sequence: TGTGCCAGCAGCTTGGCCGGGAACATCAATTCACCCCTCCACTTT.

The chain has TRBV7-9 and TRBJ2-7; no firm D call. Germline-derived CDR1 and CDR2 are SEHNR and FQNEAQ (reference sequence). This CDR3 contains 14 residues. V was clipped by 0 bases and J by 3 bases, with 9 bases between them. The DNA of the CDR3 is TGTGCCAGCAGCTTAGCCGGTCGTCACTACGAGCAGTACTTC. The encoded protein is CASSLAGRHYEQYF.

This chain joins TRBV28 and TRBJ1-1; no clear D gene. The CDR3 is 12 amino acids. Germline V gives CDR1 MDHEN, CDR2 SYDVKM. Deletions cut 6 bases from V and 7 bases from J, with 12 bases between. The CDR3 region is CASRAPPFEAFF. In DNA, the CDR3 is TGTGCCAGCAGGGCACCTCCCTTTGAAGCTTTCTTT.

This clone occurred once. This chain links TRBV7-3 with TRBJ2-5, with a possible D match to TRBD2 (6 bases). The CDR3 sequence is 14 residues long. V lost 5 bases to trimming and J lost 1 base, with 11 bases between them. Per germline, CDR1 SGHTA and CDR2 FQGTGA. The CDR3 reads CASSLIGGQETQYF. The CDR3 DNA is TGTGCCAGCAGCCTAATCGGGGGCCAAGAGACCCAGTACTTC.

The V and J genes are TRBV30 and TRBJ1-6; D uncertain. This CDR3 region has 15 residues. V shed 0 bases and J shed 3 bases, with 9 bases lying between them. The germline gives CDR1 GTSNPN, CDR2 SVGIG (reference sequence). CDR3 nucleotides: TGTGCCTGGAGTGTACTAAGTAGCTATAATTCACCCCTCCACTTT. It specifies CAWSVLSSYNSPLHF.

This rearrangement joins TRBV5-4 to TRBJ2-5, with TRBD2 identical over 8 bases. In germline, CDR1 is SGHNT, CDR2 YYREEE (reference sequence). The CDR3 sequence is 15 residues long. Trimming took 2 bases from V and 5 from J; bases not matched to a gene: 8. The CDR3 sequence is CASSFQRGWGETQYF. The DNA of the CDR3 is TGTGCCAGCAGCTTCCAGCGGGGGTGGGGCGAGACCCAGTACTTC.

This clone appeared a few times. The chain is built from TRBV4-3 and TRBJ1-6, with TRBD1 matching 10 bases. After removal of 1 base from V and 9 bases from J, the junction contained 3 bases not matched to a gene. Per germline, CDR1 LGHNA and CDR2 YSLEER. CDR3 size: 15 residues. CDR3 loop: CASSQGWDRGSPLHF. The CDR3 DNA reads as TGCGCCAGCAGCCAAGGTTGGGACAGGGGTTCACCCCTCCACTTT.

The rearrangement joins TRBV5-4 to TRBJ2-7; 10 nucleotides match TRBD2. CDR1 and CDR2 (germline): SGHNT, YYREEE (reference sequence). CDR3 size: 14 residues. V shed 0 bases, J shed 5 bases, and the junction held 2 bases outside the gene matches. CDR3 region: CASSLGTSGHEQYF. As DNA, the CDR3 is TGTGCCAGCAGCTTGGGGACTAGCGGCCACGAGCAGTACTTC.

This clone was counted only a few times. This sequence joins TRBV10-2 and TRBJ1-5; D remains unclear. Deletions cut 1 base from V and 7 bases from J, with 8 bases between. Germline CDR1 reads WSHSY; CDR2 reads SAAADI. This CDR3 contains 13 residues. As DNA, the CDR3 is TGCGCCAGCAGTGAGTTAAGAGGACAGCCCCAGCATTTT. Protein product: CASSELRGQPQHF.

The chain combines TRBV5-4 with TRBJ2-7, with D uncertain. V lost 6 bases and J lost 7, with 14 bases in between. This CDR3 contains 12 residues. Germline V gene sequence: CDR1 SGHNT, CDR2 YYREEE (reference sequence). CDR3 nucleotide sequence: TGTGCCAGCATGTCCCACTTCGGTGAGCAGTACTTC. Translation gives CASMSHFGEQYF. Together with reference TRBV5-4 and TRBJ2-7, the CDR3 gives the full variable domain: ETGVTQSPTHLIKTRGQQVTLRCSSQSGHNTVSWYQQALGQGPQFIFQYYREEENGRGNFPPRFSGLQFPNYSSELNVNALELDDSALYLCASMSHFGEQYFGPGTRLTVT.

The CDR3 region is CASRAPSESGGVGTQYF. In nucleotides, the CDR3 is TGTGCCAGCAGGGCCCCGAGCGAAAGCGGGGGGGTCGGTACGCAGTATTTT. The rearrangement joins TRBV5-4 to TRBJ2-3, with TRBD2 identical over 10 bases. Per germline, CDR1 SGHNT and CDR2 YYREEE (reference sequence). V trimming: 5 bases; J trimming: 8 bases; junction bases outside the gene matches: 17. The CDR3 is made up of 17 amino acids.

The rearrangement uses TRBV7-3 and TRBJ2-1; D call uncertain. The CDR3 length is 13 residues. Looked up from germline, CDR1 is SGHTA and CDR2 is FQGTGA. Trimming stripped 5 bases from V and 6 bases from J, with 11 bases between. CDR3 bases: TGTGCCAGCAGCCCCCGGGTCTCCAATGAGCAGTTCTTC. Translation gives CASSPRVSNEQFF.

With respect to this clone: Other nucleotide sequences in the sample specify the same CDR3. The chain couples TRBV5-1 to TRBJ2-5, with 11 bases aligning to TRBD1. The CDR3 has 15 amino acids. Germline V gene lookup returns CDR1 SGHRS and CDR2 YFSETQ. V gave up 0 bases and J gave up 5 bases; unmatched junction bases: 3. The CDR3 loop reads CASSLGTGGIETQYF. The CDR3 nucleotides read TGCGCCAGCAGCTTGGGGACAGGGGGCATTGAGACCCAGTACTTC.

This chain connects TRBV9 to TRBJ1-5; D may be TRBD1 (5 bases). Trimming shortened V by 0 bases and J by 0 bases, and 16 bases separated the two germline ends. Looked up from germline, CDR1 is SGDLS and CDR2 is YYNGEE. CDR3 size: 18 residues. The DNA for the CDR3 is TGTGCCAGCAGCGTAGGCGGGGGGGGGTTGGATAGCAATCAGCCCCAGCATTTT. It encodes CASSVGGGGLDSNQPQHF.